The 25 T cell receptor beta chains in this list originate from one sample, sequenced in a study of shared clonotypes between healthy human individuals. TCRdb's table, derived via immunoSEQ multiplex PCR, lists solely in-frame clones and lacks some. In the table there are millions of clones, over 85% of which are singletons. The sample comprised naive CD4+ T cells sorted from blood. As to subset: CD45RA+ positively selected. The receptors shown here come from a man aged 18 to 29 in good health.

This clone is a singleton in its sample. This chain links TRBV5-1 with TRBJ2-3; weak D call: TRBD1 (6 bases). The CDR3 is 14 residues long. From germline, CDR1 is SGHRS and CDR2 YFSETQ. V lost 4 bases to trimming and J lost 2 bases, with 11 bases between them. In DNA form, the CDR3 reads TGCGCCAGCAGCCCACAGGGAGACACAGATACGCAGTATTTT. Protein product: CASSPQGDTDTQYF.

V usage is TRBV6-1 and J usage is TRBJ1-5, with a possible D match to TRBD1 (5 bases). The CDR3 is made up of 17 amino acids. The germline CDR1 and CDR2 sequences are MNHNS and SASEGT. V was pared by 4 bases and J by 6 bases, with 22 bases between. CDR3 region: CASSAGRTTSQGQPQHF. Here the CDR3 DNA reads TGTGCCAGCAGTGCTGGCAGGACGACTAGTCAGGGTCAGCCCCAGCATTTT.

Only one count was recorded for this clone. CDR3 protein: CASSQEGGSFYGYTF. The CDR3 DNA reads TGCGCCAGCAGCCAAGAGGGGGGTTCGTTCTATGGCTACACCTTC. V usage is TRBV4-3 and J usage is TRBJ1-2, with D possibly matching TRBD1 (5 bases). The CDR3 is 15 residues long. Germline V lookup: CDR1 LGHNA, CDR2 YSLEER. V was trimmed by 0 bases and J by 4 bases, leaving 12 bases between them.

The sample holds one count of this clone. This chain uses TRBV9 with TRBJ2-1, with D hard to call. The CDR3 consists of 13 residues. Germline V gene sequence: CDR1 SGDLS, CDR2 YYNGEE. The V end lost 4 bases, the J end lost 7 bases, and 12 bases lay between the germline ends. CDR3 bases: TGTGCCAGCAGCCCCCGTGGAGCGAATGAGCAGTTCTTC. Its translation is CASSPRGANEQFF.

The V call is TRBV5-4, the J call TRBJ1-5; D not certain. In germline, CDR1 is SGHNT, CDR2 YYREEE (reference sequence). The V and J ends lost 2 bases and 7 bases respectively, with 10 bases between them. This CDR3 is built from 13 residues. The CDR3: CASSFGMGQPQHF. The CDR3 DNA is TGTGCCAGCAGCTTTGGGATGGGGCAGCCCCAGCATTTT.

The rearrangement uses TRBV30 and TRBJ1-4; 11 nucleotides match TRBD1. The CDR3 sequence is 13 residues long. V was pared by 5 bases and J by 8 bases, with 4 bases of the junction left unmatched. The germline CDR1 and CDR2 sequences are GTSNPN and SVGIG (reference sequence). CDR3 nucleotides: TGTGCCTGGGCGGGACAGGGGGGCGAAAAACTGTTTTTT. It yields the protein CAWAGQGGEKLFF.

This chain joins TRBV10-1 and TRBJ2-3; 7 bases align to TRBD1. The CDR3 contains 14 residues. Unmatched junction bases numbered 6, after V lost 4 bases and J lost 5 bases. Per germline, CDR1 WNHNN and CDR2 SYGVQD (reference sequence). In DNA, the CDR3 is TGCGCCAGCAGTGCGGACAGGCCAATAGATACGCAGTATTTT. This sequence encodes CASSADRPIDTQYF.

V usage is TRBV28 and J usage is TRBJ2-2; unclear D gene. There are 12 residues in the CDR3. Germline V lookup: CDR1 MDHEN, CDR2 SYDVKM. The V end lost 4 bases, the J end lost 7 bases, and 7 bases lay between the germline ends. The CDR3 region has the DNA TGTGCCAGCAGTTCTATTGGCGGGGAGCTGTTTTTT. Encoded protein: CASSSIGGELFF.

This sequence joins TRBV6-5 and TRBJ1-1, with a possible D match to TRBD1 (6 bases). CDR1 and CDR2 (germline): MNHEY, SVGAGI. Deletions cut 5 bases from V and 9 bases from J, with 22 bases between. The CDR3 extends over 15 amino acids. The CDR3 loop reads CASSISGTLDLQAFF. The DNA for the CDR3 is TGTGCCAGCAGTATATCCGGGACACTCGATCTTCAAGCTTTCTTT.

The chain employs TRBV28 and TRBJ2-1; possible D gene TRBD2, 6 bases. CDR1 and CDR2 from the germline V gene are MDHEN and SYDVKM. The V gene lost 3 bases and the J gene lost 10 bases, with 13 bases spanning the gap. The CDR3 loop spans 13 amino acids. CDR3 region: CASSFGGAREQFF. For the CDR3, the DNA is TGTGCCAGCAGTTTTGGAGGGGCCAGAGAGCAGTTCTTC.

This chain joins TRBV10-3 and TRBJ2-2, with TRBD1 identical over 7 bases. J lost 6 bases, V lost 7 bases, and 8 bases had no gene match. Germline CDR1 ENHRY, CDR2 SYGVKD. The CDR3 is 14 amino acids. CDR3 DNA sequence: TGTGCCATCACCCGGACAGGCGATGCCGGGGAGCTGTTTTTT. Translation gives CAITRTGDAGELFF.

This chain connects TRBV19 to TRBJ2-4; 7 bases map to TRBD2. The length of the CDR3 is 16 residues. Unmatched junction bases numbered 8, after V lost 6 bases and J lost 0 bases. The germline gives CDR1 LNHDA, CDR2 SQIVND (reference sequence). Written as DNA, the CDR3 is TGTGCCAGTAGCCCTGGGGGGGTATTAGCCAAAAACATTCAGTACTTC. This gives the protein CASSPGGVLAKNIQYF.

V and J are TRBV6-5 and TRBJ2-1, with D tentatively TRBD2 (6 bases). This CDR3 has 15 amino acids. Germline V gene sequence: CDR1 MNHEY, CDR2 SVGAGI. V lost 0 bases and J lost 2, with 8 bases in between. CDR3 amino acids: CASSYSSGTYNEQFF. The CDR3 region has the DNA TGTGCCAGCAGTTACTCTAGCGGAACCTACAATGAGCAGTTCTTC.

The rearrangement uses TRBV28 and TRBJ2-1, with D hard to call. Trimming took 4 bases from V and 14 from J, leaving 12 bases between them. The CDR3 spans 11 residues. Germline V gene lookup returns CDR1 MDHEN and CDR2 SYDVKM. The CDR3 spells CASSYRHQEFF. DNA of the CDR3: TGTGCCAGCAGTTATCGACATCAAGAGTTCTTC.

V and J are TRBV18 and TRBJ2-3; 11 nucleotides line up with TRBD2. The CDR3 has 14 amino acids. The trim removed 4 bases at V and 6 bases at J, leaving 3 bases unmatched. In germline, CDR1 is KGHSH, CDR2 LQKENI. This CDR3 is CASSLAGGPDTQYF. Here the CDR3 DNA reads TGTGCCAGCTCACTAGCGGGGGGGCCGGATACGCAGTATTTT. The variable domain in full, with the rest retrieved from reference TRBV18 and TRBJ2-3, is NAGVMQNPRHLVRRRGQEARLRCSPMKGHSHVYWYRQLPEEGLKFMVYLQKENIIDESGMPKERFSAEFPKEGPSILRIQQVVRGDSAAYFCASSLAGGPDTQYFGPGTRLTVL.

V is TRBV30 and J is TRBJ1-3; D not certain. Germline V lookup: CDR1 GTSNPN, CDR2 SVGIG (reference sequence). The CDR3 has 16 residues. V dropped 3 bases and J dropped 0 bases, with 15 bases sitting between them. The CDR3 loop is CAWSPDITHSGNTIYF. In DNA, the CDR3 is TGTGCCTGGAGCCCCGACATTACTCACTCTGGAAACACCATATATTTT.

V is TRBV5-1 and J is TRBJ2-7, with D hard to call. The CDR3 spans 15 residues. V gave up 1 base and J gave up 1 base, with 12 bases separating them. Germline values: CDR1 SGHRS, CDR2 YFSETQ. DNA for the CDR3: TGCGCCAGCAGCTTGTTCGGGTTCCCGTCCTACGAGCAGTACTTC. Protein: CASSLFGFPSYEQYF.

V usage is TRBV6-1 and J usage is TRBJ1-5; TRBD1 matches at 7 bases. Germline loops: CDR1 MNHNS, CDR2 SASEGT. Losses at the gene ends were 5 bases for V and 0 bases for J; bases not matched to a gene: 4. There are 15 residues in the CDR3. The CDR3 bases are TGTGCCAGCAGTTTGGACAGGTATAGCAATCAGCCCCAGCATTTT. This encodes CASSLDRYSNQPQHF.

This clone has just a few counts. The chain couples TRBV30 to TRBJ1-1; D might be TRBD1 (5 bases). Trimming left V 2 bases short and J 8 bases short, with 15 bases between. Germline V gene sequence: CDR1 GTSNPN, CDR2 SVGIG (reference sequence). CDR3 length equals 13 residues. Written as DNA, the CDR3 is TGTGCCTGGAGTCGGATGGGAGGGACGGAAGCTTTCTTT. This encodes CAWSRMGGTEAFF. Full variable domain (outside the CDR3, taken from reference TRBV30 and TRBJ1-1): SQTIHQWPATLVQPVGSPLSLECTVEGTSNPNLYWYRQAAGRGLQLLFYSVGIGQISSEVPQNLSASRPQDRQFILSSKKLLLSDSGFYLCAWSRMGGTEAFFGQGTRLTVV.

The chain combines TRBV4-3 with TRBJ2-2; TRBD2 aligns across 12 bases. CDR1 is LGHNA and CDR2 is YSLEER in the germline V gene. V lost 3 bases to trimming and J lost 4 bases; unmatched junction nucleotides: 15. There are 20 residues in the CDR3. CDR3 sequence: CASSHPILAGGGAGTGELFF. Here the CDR3 DNA reads TGCGCCAGCAGCCACCCGATTCTAGCGGGAGGGGGAGCTGGCACCGGGGAGCTGTTTTTT.

In the case of this clone: This same CDR3 is encoded by further DNA sequences in the sample. V and J are TRBV5-1 and TRBJ2-2; no clear D gene. Trimming pared 1 base from V and 0 bases from J, leaving 7 bases between. In germline, CDR1 is SGHRS, CDR2 YFSETQ. This CDR3 spans 15 amino acids. The CDR3 region has the DNA TGCGCCAGCAGCTTGAACGGACCGAACACCGGGGAGCTGTTTTTT. Translation gives CASSLNGPNTGELFF.

The CDR3 region is CASGLGGTSGLRVFSADTQYF. CDR3 in DNA: TGTGCTAGTGGTTTGGGGGGAACTTCAGGGTTGCGGGTTTTTTCGGCAGATACGCAGTATTTT. J is TRBJ2-3 and V is TRBV12-5; D may correspond to TRBD1 or TRBD2 (5 bases each). Looked up from germline, CDR1 is LGHNT and CDR2 is FRNRAP. V lost 1 base to trimming and J lost 4 bases, with 30 bases between them. The CDR3 totals 21 residues.

This clone has a handful of counts. This chain uses TRBV7-6 with TRBJ2-7; D is possibly TRBD1 (5 bases). Germline CDR1 SGHVS, CDR2 FNYEAQ. The CDR3 extends over 13 amino acids. V lost 5 bases and J 11 bases, leaving 19 bases between the germline ends. CDR3 region: CASSETPQGKEYF. CDR3 coding DNA: TGTGCCAGCAGCGAAACCCCTCAGGGTAAGGAGTACTTC.

This rearrangement joins TRBV6-5 to TRBJ1-2; 7 bases match TRBD1. V trimming: 2 bases; J trimming: 3 bases; junction bases outside the gene matches: 6. The CDR3 totals 15 residues. The germline V gene encodes CDR1 MNHEY and CDR2 SVGAGI. CDR3 DNA: TGTGCCAGCAGTTACCTCCGGGACAGACACTATGGCTACACCTTC. This gives the protein CASSYLRDRHYGYTF.

The chain links TRBV10-2 to TRBJ1-1; the D is unclear. The V gene lost 1 base and the J gene lost 3 bases, with 6 bases spanning the gap. CDR3 length: 13 residues. Germline V gene sequence: CDR1 WSHSY, CDR2 SAAADI. The CDR3 coding sequence is TGCGCCAGCAGTGAGTGGTTCGACACTGAAGCTTTCTTT. Protein product: CASSEWFDTEAFF.